This entry concerns a single TCR beta chain. The junction shows a germline mismatch at one end, possibly a read error. The data stem from a study of T cells in Graves' hyperthyroidism and ophthalmopathy. Researchers amplified the TCR beta CDR3 regions from RNA transcripts. First-round RT-PCR of the TCR CDR3 relied on the HTBI primer set. One entry per CDR3 protein, called by TCRdb with MiXCR from the multiplex PCR reads. The sample records approximately 620,000 distinct CDR3 sequences, around 14% being singletons. The material sequenced was blood. The source of this sequence is a woman in her 30s with Graves' hyperthyroidism that later progressed to Graves' ophthalmopathy.

The CDR3 protein is CASSLIAGQGAGRDYGYTF. The CDR3 DNA reads TGTGCCAGCAGCTTAATAGCGGGACAGGGGGCGGGAAGGGACTATGGCTACACATTC. The chain links TRBV7-2 to TRBJ1-2; TRBD1 matches at 12 bases. The length of the CDR3 is 19 residues. The germline V gene has CDR1 SGHTA and CDR2 FQGNSA.